This T cell receptor beta chain comes out of a study of blood T cell repertoires in COVID-19 (dated by TCRdb to 2020 to 2022). In terms of the full investigation: Samples from collaborators originated in the United States, Italy and Spain and spanned both the acute and convalescent phases of COVID-19. The prospective study material was composed of cDNA or gDNA derived from T cells, B-cell-depleted T cells, or PBMCs. Subjects who had been exposed to COVID-19, were actively infected with it, or had recovered from it provided the deeply sampled blood TCRbeta repertoires that made up the dataset. A freely available public database, intended as a resource for researchers studying the immune response to SARS-CoV-2, is where the repertoires were released. The samples were drawn from two sources: the first 160 participants of the ongoing ImmuneRACE study, and over 1,000 subjects contributed by 6 global collaborators. The sample metadata nearly always contained a de-identified subject ID, COVID-19 status, age in years and sex. Where available, HLA class I and class II types were taken from metadata supplied by the sample provider and were not determined by assay-based typing.

TCRbeta CDR3 regions were amplified from genomic DNA by means of the immunoSEQ Assay, a bias-controlled multiplex PCR. The study's processing was this. The number of nucleated cells in each sample was estimated by amplification of reference gene primers within the assay. To quantify the absolute abundance of each unique TCRbeta CDR3 rearrangement, sequence reads were collapsed and filtered. Productive Simpson clonality was computed per sample as the square root of Simpson's diversity index over productive rearrangements. TCRdb mirrors the immuneACCESS table, restricted to in-frame sequences. Some clones are absent from its copies; in checked studies, under half trace to an unresolved V gene, and the reason for the others is unknown. V and J calls and clone size come straight from that table; D and trimming were deduced from the DNA. The sample table records a few hundred thousand clones; approximately 86% of these occur just once. The ten most abundant clones make up around 1.3% of the sample.

From the cysteine up to the phenylalanine, the CDR3 has a length of 16 residues. Only CDR3 DNA remains: 48 bases, in frame from the first base. CDR1 SGHNT and CDR2 YYREEE were looked up in the germline V gene (reference sequence). From V the trimming removes 0 bases and from J it removes 0 bases, while the gene matches leave 1 base of the junction unaccounted for. What the study reported, not specific to this receptor: The amount of clinical and demographic metadata varied by source and participant and was provided uncurated.

This clone came up once. Its antigen is still unknown. Per-nucleotide qualities are absent, and no much larger clonotype sits a single base away. In Seattle, one collaborating source enrolled patients while the infection was active and tracked those patients longitudinally over the course of disease. Collaborating institutions collected whole blood in K2EDTA tubes following their own protocols. Collaborator samples were shipped for TCRbeta analysis as frozen whole blood, isolated PBMCs, or DNA extracted from either sample type. Recombination connected TRBV5-4 to TRBJ2-1, with 9 junctional bases fitting TRBD2. Material for sequencing was peripheral blood. The clonotype was recovered from a woman aged 30 to 39 with COVID-19, enrolled during active disease. The CDR3 corresponds to CASSLEAGGSYNEQFF. In nucleotides, the sequence is TGTGCCAGCAGCTTGGAAGCGGGGGGCTCCTACAATGAGCAGTTCTTC.